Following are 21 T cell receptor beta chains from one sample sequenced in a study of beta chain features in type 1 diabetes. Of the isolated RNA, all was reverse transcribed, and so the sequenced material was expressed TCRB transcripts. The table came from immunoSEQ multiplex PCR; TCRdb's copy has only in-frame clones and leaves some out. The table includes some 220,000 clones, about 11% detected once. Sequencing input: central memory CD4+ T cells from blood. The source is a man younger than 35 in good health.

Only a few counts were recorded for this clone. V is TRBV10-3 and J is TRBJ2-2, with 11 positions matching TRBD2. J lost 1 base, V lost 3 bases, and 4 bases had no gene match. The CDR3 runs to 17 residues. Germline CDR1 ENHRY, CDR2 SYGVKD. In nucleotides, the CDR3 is TGTGCCATCAGTGACCCCGGACTAGCGGGGAACACCGGGGAGCTGTTTTTT. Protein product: CAISDPGLAGNTGELFF.

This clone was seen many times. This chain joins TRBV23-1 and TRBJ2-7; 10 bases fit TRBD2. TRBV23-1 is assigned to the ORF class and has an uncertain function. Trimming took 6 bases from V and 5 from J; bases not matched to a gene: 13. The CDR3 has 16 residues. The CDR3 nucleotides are TGCGCCAGCAGGGGGACTAGCGAAATTCTAGGCCACGAGCAGTACTTC. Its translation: CASRGTSEILGHEQYF.

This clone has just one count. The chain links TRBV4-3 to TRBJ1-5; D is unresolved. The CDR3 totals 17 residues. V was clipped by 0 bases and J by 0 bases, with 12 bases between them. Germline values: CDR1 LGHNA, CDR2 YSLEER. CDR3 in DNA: TGCGCCAGCAGCCAAGAGGGGAGTCCCGATAGCAATCAGCCCCAGCATTTT. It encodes CASSQEGSPDSNQPQHF.

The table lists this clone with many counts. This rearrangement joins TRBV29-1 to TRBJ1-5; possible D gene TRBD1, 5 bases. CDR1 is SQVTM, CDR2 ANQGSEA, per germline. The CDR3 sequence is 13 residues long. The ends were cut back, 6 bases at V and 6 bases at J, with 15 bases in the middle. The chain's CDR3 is CSVQGSWGQPQHF. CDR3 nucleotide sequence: TGCAGCGTGCAGGGCTCTTGGGGTCAGCCCCAGCATTTT.

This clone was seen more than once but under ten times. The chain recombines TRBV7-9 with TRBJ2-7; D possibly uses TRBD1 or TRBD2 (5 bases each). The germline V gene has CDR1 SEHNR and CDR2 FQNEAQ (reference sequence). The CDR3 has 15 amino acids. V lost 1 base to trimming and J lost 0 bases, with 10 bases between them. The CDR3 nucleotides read TGTGCCAGCAGCTTAGGGACGGGGCGCTCCTACGAGCAGTACTTC. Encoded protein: CASSLGTGRSYEQYF.

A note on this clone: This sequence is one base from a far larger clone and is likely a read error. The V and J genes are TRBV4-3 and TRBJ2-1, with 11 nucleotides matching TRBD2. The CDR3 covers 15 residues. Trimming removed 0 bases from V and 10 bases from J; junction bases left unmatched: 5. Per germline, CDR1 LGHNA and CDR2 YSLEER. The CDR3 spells CASSQELLAGGEQFF. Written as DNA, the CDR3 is TGCGCCAGCAGCCAAGAACTGCTAGCGGGAGGCGAGCAGTTCTTC.

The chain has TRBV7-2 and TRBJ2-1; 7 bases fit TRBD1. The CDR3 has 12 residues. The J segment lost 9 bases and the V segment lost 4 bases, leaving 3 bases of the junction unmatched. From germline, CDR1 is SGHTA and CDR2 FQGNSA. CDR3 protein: CASSSQGSEQFF. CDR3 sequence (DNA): TGTGCCAGCAGCTCACAGGGGTCTGAGCAGTTCTTC. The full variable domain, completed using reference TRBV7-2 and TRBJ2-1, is GAGVSQSPSNKVTEKGKDVELRCDPISGHTALYWYRQSLGQGLEFLIYFQGNSAPDKSGLPSDRFSAERTGGSVSTLTIQRTQQEDSAVYLCASSSQGSEQFFGPGTRLTVL.

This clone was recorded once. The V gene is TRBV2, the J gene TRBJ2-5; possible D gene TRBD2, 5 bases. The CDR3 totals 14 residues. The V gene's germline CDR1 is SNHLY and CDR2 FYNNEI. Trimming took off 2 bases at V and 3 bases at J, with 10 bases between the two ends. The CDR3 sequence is CASSERPGKETQYF. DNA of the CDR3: TGTGCCAGCAGTGAACGGCCGGGGAAAGAGACCCAGTACTTC.

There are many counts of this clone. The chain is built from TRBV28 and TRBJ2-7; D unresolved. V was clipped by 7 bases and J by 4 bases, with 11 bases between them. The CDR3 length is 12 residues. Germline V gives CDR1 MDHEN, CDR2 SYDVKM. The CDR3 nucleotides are TGTGCCAGCAAAGCCGGACCGTACGAGCAGTACTTC. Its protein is CASKAGPYEQYF.

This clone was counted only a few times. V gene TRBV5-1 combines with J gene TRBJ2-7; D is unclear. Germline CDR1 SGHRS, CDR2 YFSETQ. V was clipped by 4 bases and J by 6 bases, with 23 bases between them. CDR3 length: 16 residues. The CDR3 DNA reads TGCGCCAGCAGCCCCCGCAGAGTTGACTTACCTACCGAGCAGTACTTC. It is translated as CASSPRRVDLPTEQYF.

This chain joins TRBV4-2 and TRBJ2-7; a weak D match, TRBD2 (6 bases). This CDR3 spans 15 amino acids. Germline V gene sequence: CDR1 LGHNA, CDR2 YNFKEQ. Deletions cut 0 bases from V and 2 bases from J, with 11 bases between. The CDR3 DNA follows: TGTGCCAGCAGCCAAGATCGCGGGGCCACCTACGAGCAGTACTTC. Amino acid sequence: CASSQDRGATYEQYF.

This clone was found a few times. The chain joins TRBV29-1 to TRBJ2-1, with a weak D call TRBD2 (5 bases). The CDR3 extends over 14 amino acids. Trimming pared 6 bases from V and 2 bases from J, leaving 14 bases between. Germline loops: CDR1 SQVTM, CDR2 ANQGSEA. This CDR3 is CSVLGGSTYNEQFF. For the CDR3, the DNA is TGCAGCGTCCTTGGTGGGAGCACCTACAATGAGCAGTTCTTC.

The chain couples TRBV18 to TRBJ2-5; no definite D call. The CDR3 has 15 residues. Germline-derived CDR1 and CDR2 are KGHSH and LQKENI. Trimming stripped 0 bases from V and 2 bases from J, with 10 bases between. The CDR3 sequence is CASSPPSASQETQYF. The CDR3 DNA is TGTGCCAGCTCACCACCCTCAGCCTCACAAGAGACCCAGTACTTC.

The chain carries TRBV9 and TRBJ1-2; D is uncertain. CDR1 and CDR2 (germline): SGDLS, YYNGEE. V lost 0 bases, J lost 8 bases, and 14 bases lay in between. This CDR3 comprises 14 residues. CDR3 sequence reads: CASSVAPLPGGYTF. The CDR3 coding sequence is TGTGCCAGCAGCGTAGCCCCACTCCCAGGCGGCTACACCTTC.

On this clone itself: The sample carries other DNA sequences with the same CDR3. The chain's CDR3 is CASSPGTANTGELFF. In nucleotides, the CDR3 is TGTGCCAGCAGCCCAGGGACAGCAAACACCGGGGAGCTGTTTTTT. The chain has TRBV5-4 and TRBJ2-2; 7 nucleotides match TRBD1. This CDR3 is built from 15 residues. V gave up 4 bases and J gave up 2 bases; unmatched junction bases: 5. Germline loops: CDR1 SGHNT, CDR2 YYREEE (reference sequence).

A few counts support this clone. The CDR3 loop reads CATSRDGTGGREQFF. CDR3 DNA sequence: TGTGCCACCAGCAGAGATGGGACAGGGGGCCGGGAGCAGTTCTTC. The genes are TRBV15 and TRBJ2-1; 12 bases map to TRBD1. The CDR3 consists of 15 residues. V was pared by 0 bases and J by 10 bases, with 4 bases of the junction left unmatched. Germline V CDR1 and CDR2: LNHNV, YYDKDF (reference sequence).

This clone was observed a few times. The CDR3 loop is CASSLSPGANYEQYF. For the CDR3, the DNA is TGTGCCAGCAGCTTATCACCGGGAGCGAACTACGAGCAGTACTTC. This chain uses TRBV7-2 with TRBJ2-7, with D perhaps TRBD2 (6 bases). CDR1 is SGHTA, CDR2 FQGNSA, per germline. V lost 2 bases and J 3 bases, leaving 14 bases between the germline ends. CDR3 length: 15 residues.

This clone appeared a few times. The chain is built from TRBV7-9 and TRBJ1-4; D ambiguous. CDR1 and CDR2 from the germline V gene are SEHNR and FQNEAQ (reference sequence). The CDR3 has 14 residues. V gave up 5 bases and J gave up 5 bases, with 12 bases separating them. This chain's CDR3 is CASSDPPANEKLFF. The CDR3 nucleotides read TGTGCCAGCAGCGACCCCCCTGCCAATGAAAAACTGTTTTTT. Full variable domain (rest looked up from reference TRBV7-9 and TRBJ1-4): DTGVSQNPRHKITKRGQNVTFRCDPISEHNRLYWYRQTLGQGPEFLTYFQNEAQLEKSRLLSDRFSAERPKGSFSTLEIQRTEQGDSAMYLCASSDPPANEKLFFGSGTQLSVL.

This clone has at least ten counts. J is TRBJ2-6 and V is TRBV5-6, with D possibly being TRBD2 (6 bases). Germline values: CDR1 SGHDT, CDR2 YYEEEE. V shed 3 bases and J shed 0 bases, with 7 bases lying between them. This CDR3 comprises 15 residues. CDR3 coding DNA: TGTGCCAGCAGCTCCGGGGGCTCTGGGGCCAACGTCCTGACTTTC. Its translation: CASSSGGSGANVLTF. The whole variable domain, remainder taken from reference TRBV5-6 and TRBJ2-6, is DAGVTQSPTHLIKTRGQQVTLRCSPKSGHDTVSWYQQALGQGPQFIFQYYEEEERQRGNFPDRFSGHQFPNYSSELNVNALLLGDSALYLCASSSGGSGANVLTFGAGSRLTVL.

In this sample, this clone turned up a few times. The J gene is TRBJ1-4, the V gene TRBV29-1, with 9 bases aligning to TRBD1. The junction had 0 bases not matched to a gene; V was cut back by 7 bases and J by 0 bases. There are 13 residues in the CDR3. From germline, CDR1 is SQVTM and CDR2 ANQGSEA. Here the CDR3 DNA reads TGCAGCGGACAGGGGGCAACTAATGAAAAACTGTTTTTT. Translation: CSGQGATNEKLFF.

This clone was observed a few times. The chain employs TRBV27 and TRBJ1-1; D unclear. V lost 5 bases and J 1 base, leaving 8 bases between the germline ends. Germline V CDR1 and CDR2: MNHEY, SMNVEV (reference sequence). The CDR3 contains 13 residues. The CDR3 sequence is CASSLEWNTEAFF. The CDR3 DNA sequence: TGTGCCAGCAGTCTAGAGTGGAACACTGAAGCTTTCTTT.